This T cell receptor (beta chain) was identified during a study of human T cells and chemical hapten exposure (dated by TCRdb to the early 2020s). About the full investigation: For sensitization, 2% DPC in acetone was applied to a 2 cm by 2 cm area of upper inner arm skin. Around 30 alopecia patients provided blood for TCR sequencing at one to four time points (pre-sensitization, 2, 6 and 24 weeks). Alopecia areata with under or over 50% scalp involvement, alopecia totalis and alopecia universalis were represented in the patient cohort, which was mostly female. Peripheral blood TCR repertoire changes were tracked in vivo in alopecia patients during primary and secondary sensitization to the hapten diphenylcyclopropenone (DPC). Libraries were pooled for sequencing, and per-sample TCR yields varied mainly because of small differences in library volumes within the pool. Patients additionally received weekly therapeutic DPC doses to the scalp throughout the approximately 24-week study period. Patch tests used Finn chambers with 0.01% DPC on the upper back, scored after 6 days by International Contact Dermatitis Research Group standards. Patient blood was sampled pre-sensitization (week 0) and at 2, 6 and about 24 weeks after DPC sensitization. The paper's findings and limits, for the study overall: After repeated subsampling, the strength of the expansion versus patch-test correlation and the threshold at which it became significant changed. Because all patients had alopecia, a presumed autoimmune disease, the immune response of the patients might differ from that of healthy individuals. DPC sensitization did not change the number of TCRs with a frequency above 1 in 1000, and there was no evidence of changes in global repertoire structure. Significantly more large CDR3 similarity clusters were formed by expanded TCRs than by pre-sensitization or healthy control sets, consistent with antigen-driven responses. The number of PT1 expanded TCRs positively correlated with patch test score, significant at thresholds 8, 16 and 32 but not 4.

Turning to this clonotype: There is no known antigen for this receptor. No base quality information exists; no much larger clone differs at one position.

The sample's time point label is to be understood as: pre-sensitization, week 0. The treatment or condition label, read with the paper, signifies: therapeutic diphenylcyclopropenone sensitization with weekly scalp DPC. At every patch-test visit, the blood draw took place before the patch test was put on. Eligible patients were aged 18 to 70, diagnosed with alopecia, deemed suitable for DPC therapy, and excluded if pregnant. Unfractionated whole blood was collected in Tempus Blood RNA tubes, and total RNA was extracted from that blood. The library was built by means of RACE. These reads were obtained on a NextSeq 500. During library preparation, unique molecular identifiers were attached to individual cDNA molecules so that TCRs could be counted quantitatively and reproducibly. Both TCR alpha and TCR beta chains were sequenced from each blood RNA sample. The study's own analysis went as follows. Samples had a median of about 96,000 TCRs, with a range from 23,224 to 690,600. The Decombinator software suite was used to annotate the V, J and CDR3 of the TCR reads. To make PS versus PT1 abundance plots, every sample was subsampled to the same number of TCRs (28,000). Expanded TCRs were defined as absent before sensitization and observed at least eight times at the 2-week time point. TCRdb cleaned the public reads at Q25 with fastp, built clones with MiXCR and kept in-frame beta chains. Rows matching on CDR3 protein sequence are summarized as one entry with the most common DNA and genes. For this entry, the V and J calls and clone size follow TCRdb and not the study's own pipeline. The sample table contains around 330,000 distinct CDR3 sequences; only one count was recorded for around 5% of them. The top ten constitute about 8.2% of the sample.

This clonotype originated in a woman aged 18-29 years with alopecia areata. Some clones in this sample may be carry-over from other donors' samples. The sample here was whole blood, taken in connection with sensitization to the hapten diphenylcyclopropenone (DPC).

The CDR3 reads as follows: CASSFGADSSAFF. The DNA sequence reads TGCGCCAGCAGCTTTGGGGCGGACAGTTCGGCTTTCTTT. The chain is assembled from TRBV5-1 and TRBJ1-1, and TRBD1 may be the D gene, going by 6 matching bases. Counted from cysteine to phenylalanine, this CDR3 has 13 amino acids. Only the CDR3 DNA stays, 39 bases, in frame from base 1. V is shortened by 2 bases, J by 11 bases, and the region joining them spans 16 bases. Based on the germline V gene, the CDR1 and CDR2 sequences are SGHRS and YFSETQ.